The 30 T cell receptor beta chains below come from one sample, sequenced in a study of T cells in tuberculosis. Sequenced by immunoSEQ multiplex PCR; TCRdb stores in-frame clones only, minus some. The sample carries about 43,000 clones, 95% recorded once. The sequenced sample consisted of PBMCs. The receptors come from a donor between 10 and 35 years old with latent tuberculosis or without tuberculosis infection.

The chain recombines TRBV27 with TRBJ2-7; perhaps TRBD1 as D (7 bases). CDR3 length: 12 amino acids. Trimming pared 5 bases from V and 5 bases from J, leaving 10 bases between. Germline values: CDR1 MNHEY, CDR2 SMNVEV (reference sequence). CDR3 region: CASSGGTDEQYF. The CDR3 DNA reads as TGTGCCAGCAGTGGGGGGACAGACGAGCAGTACTTC.

CDR3 sequence reads: CASSQVLGNQPQHF. The DNA for the CDR3 is TGCGCCAGCAGCCAAGTTCTCGGCAATCAGCCCCAGCATTTT. The chain couples TRBV4-3 to TRBJ1-5, with no clear D. The germline V gene encodes CDR1 LGHNA and CDR2 YSLEER. The V end lost 1 base, the J end lost 2 bases, and 6 bases lay between the germline ends. The CDR3 totals 14 residues.

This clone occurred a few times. The CDR3 DNA reads as TGTGCCAGCAGTGGGGCTAGCCCATTCCAAGAGACCCAGTACTTC. Translated, it gives CASSGASPFQETQYF. The rearrangement uses TRBV25-1 and TRBJ2-5; tentative D call: TRBD2 (5 bases). Deletions cut 4 bases from V and 1 base from J, with 13 bases between. Germline CDR1 and CDR2: MGHDK and SYGVNS. CDR3 size: 15 residues.

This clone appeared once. The CDR3 DNA reads TGTGCTAGTGGGGCAGGAAACACCATATATTTT. Protein product: CASGAGNTIYF. This sequence joins TRBV12-5 and TRBJ1-3; D unresolved. The CDR3 covers 11 residues. The V gene's germline CDR1 is LGHNT and CDR2 FRNRAP. V shed 6 bases and J shed 4 bases, with 4 bases lying between them.

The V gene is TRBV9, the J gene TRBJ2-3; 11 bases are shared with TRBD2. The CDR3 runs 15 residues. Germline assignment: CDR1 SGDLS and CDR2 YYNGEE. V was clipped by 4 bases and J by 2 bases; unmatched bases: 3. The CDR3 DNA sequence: TGTGCCAGCAGCATTAGCGGGGGGGTCACAGATACGCAGTATTTT. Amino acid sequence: CASSISGGVTDTQYF.

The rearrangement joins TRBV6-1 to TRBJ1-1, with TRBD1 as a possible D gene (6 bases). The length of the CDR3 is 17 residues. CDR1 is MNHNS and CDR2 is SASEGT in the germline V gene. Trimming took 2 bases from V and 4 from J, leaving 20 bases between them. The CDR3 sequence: CASSENGRGSLGTEAFF. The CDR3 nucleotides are TGTGCCAGCAGTGAAAACGGCAGGGGATCCTTGGGCACTGAAGCTTTCTTT.

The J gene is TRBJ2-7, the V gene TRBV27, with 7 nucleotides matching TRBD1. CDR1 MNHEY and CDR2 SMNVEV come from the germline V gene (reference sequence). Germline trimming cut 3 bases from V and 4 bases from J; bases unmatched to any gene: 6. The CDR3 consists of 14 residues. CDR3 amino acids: CASSFQGVGYEQYF. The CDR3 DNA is TGTGCCAGCAGTTTCCAGGGGGTGGGGTACGAGCAGTACTTC.

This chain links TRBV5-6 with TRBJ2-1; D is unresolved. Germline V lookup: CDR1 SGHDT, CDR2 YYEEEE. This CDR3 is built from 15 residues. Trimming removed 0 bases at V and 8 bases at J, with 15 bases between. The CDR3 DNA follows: TGTGCCAGCAGCTTGGGATACGGGTTTAAGGATGAGCAGTTCTTC. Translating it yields CASSLGYGFKDEQFF.

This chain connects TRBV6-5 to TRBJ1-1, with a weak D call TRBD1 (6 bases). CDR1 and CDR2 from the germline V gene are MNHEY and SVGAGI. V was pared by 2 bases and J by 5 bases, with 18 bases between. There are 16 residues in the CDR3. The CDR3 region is CASSYPRGGGGTEAFF. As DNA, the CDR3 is TGTGCCAGCAGTTACCCCCGAGGGGGTGGAGGAACTGAAGCTTTCTTT.

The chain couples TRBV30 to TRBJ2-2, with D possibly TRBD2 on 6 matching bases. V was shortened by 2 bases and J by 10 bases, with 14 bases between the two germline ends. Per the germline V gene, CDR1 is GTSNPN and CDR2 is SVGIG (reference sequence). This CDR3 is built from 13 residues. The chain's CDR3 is CAWSPQEGLELFF. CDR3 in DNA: TGTGCCTGGAGTCCCCAGGAGGGGCTGGAGCTGTTTTTT.

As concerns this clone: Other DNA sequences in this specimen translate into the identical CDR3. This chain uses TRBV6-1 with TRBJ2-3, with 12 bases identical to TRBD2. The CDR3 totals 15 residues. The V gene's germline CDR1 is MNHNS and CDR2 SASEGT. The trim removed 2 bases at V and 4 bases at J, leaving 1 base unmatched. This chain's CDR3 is CASSELAGGPDTQYF. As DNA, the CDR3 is TGTGCCAGCAGTGAACTAGCGGGGGGGCCAGATACGCAGTATTTT.

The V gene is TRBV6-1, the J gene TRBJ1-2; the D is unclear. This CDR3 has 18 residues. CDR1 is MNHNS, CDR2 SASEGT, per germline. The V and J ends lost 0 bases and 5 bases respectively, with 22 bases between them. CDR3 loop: CASSEARGQRAGPYGYTF. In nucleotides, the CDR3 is TGTGCCAGCAGTGAAGCGCGCGGGCAGAGGGCAGGCCCATATGGCTACACCTTC.

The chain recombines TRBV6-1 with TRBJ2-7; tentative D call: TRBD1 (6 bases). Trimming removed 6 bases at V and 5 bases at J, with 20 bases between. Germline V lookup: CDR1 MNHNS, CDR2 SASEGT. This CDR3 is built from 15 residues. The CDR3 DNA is TGTGCCAGCAGAACTGCGACAGGAGACTTCCACGAGCAGTACTTC. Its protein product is CASRTATGDFHEQYF.

In nucleotides, the CDR3 is TGTGCCAGCAGCTTACCCCGGGGGGGCCTCTACAATGAGCAGTTCTTC. Protein product: CASSLPRGGLYNEQFF. The J gene is TRBJ2-1, the V gene TRBV7-6, with 8 positions matching TRBD2. The germline CDR1 and CDR2 sequences are SGHVS and FNYEAQ. CDR3 length: 16 residues. Trimming removed 2 bases from V and 3 bases from J; junction bases left unmatched: 6. Drawing the rest from reference TRBV7-6 and TRBJ2-1, the complete variable domain is GAGVSQSPRYKVTKRGQDVALRCDPISGHVSLYWYRQALGQGPEFLTYFNYEAQQDKSGLPNDRFSAERPEGSISTLTIQRTEQRDSAMYRCASSLPRGGLYNEQFFGPGTRLTVL.

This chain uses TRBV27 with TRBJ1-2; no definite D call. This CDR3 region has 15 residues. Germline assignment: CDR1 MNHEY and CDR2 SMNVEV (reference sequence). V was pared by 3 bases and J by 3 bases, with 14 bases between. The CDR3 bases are TGTGCCAGCAGTTTGTCAACAGCTCAATACTATGGCTACACCTTC. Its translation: CASSLSTAQYYGYTF.

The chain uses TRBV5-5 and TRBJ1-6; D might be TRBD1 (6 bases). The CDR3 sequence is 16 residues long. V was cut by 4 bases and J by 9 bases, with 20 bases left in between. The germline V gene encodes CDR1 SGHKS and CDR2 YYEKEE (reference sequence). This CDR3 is CASSPRTGQLGSPLHF. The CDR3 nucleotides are TGTGCCAGCAGCCCAAGAACAGGGCAATTAGGTTCACCCCTCCACTTT. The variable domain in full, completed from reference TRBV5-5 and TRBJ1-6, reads DAGVTQSPTHLIKTRGQQVTLRCSPISGHKSVSWYQQVLGQGPQFIFQYYEKEERGRGNFPDRFSARQFPNYSSELNVNALLLGDSALYLCASSPRTGQLGSPLHFGNGTRLTVT.

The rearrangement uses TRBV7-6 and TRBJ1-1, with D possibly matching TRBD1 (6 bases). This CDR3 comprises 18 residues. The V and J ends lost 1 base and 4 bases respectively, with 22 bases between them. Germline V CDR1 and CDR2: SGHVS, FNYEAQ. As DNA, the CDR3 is TGTGCCAGCAGCTTAGTTTGGTCGCGGGGGGCGCTGGGCACTGAAGCTTTCTTT. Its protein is CASSLVWSRGALGTEAFF. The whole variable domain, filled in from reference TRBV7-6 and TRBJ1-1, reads GAGVSQSPRYKVTKRGQDVALRCDPISGHVSLYWYRQALGQGPEFLTYFNYEAQQDKSGLPNDRFSAERPEGSISTLTIQRTEQRDSAMYRCASSLVWSRGALGTEAFFGQGTRLTVV.

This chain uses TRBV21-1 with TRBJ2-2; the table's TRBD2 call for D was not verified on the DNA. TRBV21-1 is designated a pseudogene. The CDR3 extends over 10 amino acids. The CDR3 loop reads CASSNWELFF. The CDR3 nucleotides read TGTGCCAGCAGCAACTGGGAGCTGTTTTTT.

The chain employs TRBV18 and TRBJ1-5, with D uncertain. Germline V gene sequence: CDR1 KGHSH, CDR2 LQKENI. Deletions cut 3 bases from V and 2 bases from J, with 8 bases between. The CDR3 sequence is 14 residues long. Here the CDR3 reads CASSPREGNQPQHF. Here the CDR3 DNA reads TGTGCCAGCTCACCTCGGGAGGGCAATCAGCCCCAGCATTTT.

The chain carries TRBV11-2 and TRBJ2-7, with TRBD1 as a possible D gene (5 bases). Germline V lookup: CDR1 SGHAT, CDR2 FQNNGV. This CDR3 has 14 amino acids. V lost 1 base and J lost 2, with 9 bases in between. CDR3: CASSLVGAAYEQYF. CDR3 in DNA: TGTGCCAGCAGCTTAGTAGGGGCCGCCTACGAGCAGTACTTC.

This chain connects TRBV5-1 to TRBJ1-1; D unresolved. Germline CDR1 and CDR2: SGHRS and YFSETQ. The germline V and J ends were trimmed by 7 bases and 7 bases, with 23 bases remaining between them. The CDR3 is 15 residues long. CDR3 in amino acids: CASGLGGNNEVEAFF. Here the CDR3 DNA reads TGCGCCAGCGGGCTGGGAGGGAATAACGAGGTTGAAGCTTTCTTT.

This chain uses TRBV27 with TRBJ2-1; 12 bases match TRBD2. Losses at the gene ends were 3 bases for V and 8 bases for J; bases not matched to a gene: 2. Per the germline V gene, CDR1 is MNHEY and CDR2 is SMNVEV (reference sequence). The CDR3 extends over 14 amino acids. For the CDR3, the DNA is TGTGCCAGCAGTTTTCTAGCGGGGGGGCATGAGCAGTTCTTC. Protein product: CASSFLAGGHEQFF.

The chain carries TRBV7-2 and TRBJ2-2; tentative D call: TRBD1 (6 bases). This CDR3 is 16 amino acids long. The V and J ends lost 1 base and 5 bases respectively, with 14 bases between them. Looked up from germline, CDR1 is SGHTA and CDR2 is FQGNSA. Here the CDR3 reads CASSLDSAGTTGELFF. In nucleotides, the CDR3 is TGTGCCAGCAGCTTAGATTCGGCAGGGACAACCGGGGAGCTGTTTTTT. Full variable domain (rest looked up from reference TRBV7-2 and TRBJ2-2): GAGVSQSPSNKVTEKGKDVELRCDPISGHTALYWYRQSLGQGLEFLIYFQGNSAPDKSGLPSDRFSAERTGGSVSTLTIQRTQQEDSAVYLCASSLDSAGTTGELFFGEGSRLTVL.

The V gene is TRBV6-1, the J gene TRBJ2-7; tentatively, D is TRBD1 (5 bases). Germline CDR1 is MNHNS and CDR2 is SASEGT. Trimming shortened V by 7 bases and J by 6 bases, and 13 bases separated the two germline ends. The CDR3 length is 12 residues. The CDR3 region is CASIPRGGEQYF. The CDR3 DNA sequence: TGTGCCAGCATCCCTAGGGGTGGCGAGCAGTACTTC.

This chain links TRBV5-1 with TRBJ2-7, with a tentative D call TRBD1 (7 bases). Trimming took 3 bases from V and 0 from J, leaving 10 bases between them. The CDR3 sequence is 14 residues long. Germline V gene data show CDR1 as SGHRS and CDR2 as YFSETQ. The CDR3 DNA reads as TGCGCCAGCAGCTGGGGGGACAGCTCCTACGAGCAGTACTTC. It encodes CASSWGDSSYEQYF.

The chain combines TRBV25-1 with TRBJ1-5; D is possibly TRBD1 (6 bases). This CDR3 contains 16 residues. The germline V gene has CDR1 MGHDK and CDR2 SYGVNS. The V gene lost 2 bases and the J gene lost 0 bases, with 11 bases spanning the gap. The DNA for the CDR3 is TGTGCCAGCAGTGAAGGTGCCAGGGGTAGCAATCAGCCCCAGCATTTT. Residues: CASSEGARGSNQPQHF. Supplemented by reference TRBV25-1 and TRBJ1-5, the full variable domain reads EADIYQTPRYLVIGTGKKITLECSQTMGHDKMYWYQQDPGMELHLIHYSYGVNSTEKGDLSSESTVSRIRTEHFPLTLESARPSHTSQYLCASSEGARGSNQPQHFGDGTRLSIL.

The CDR3 region is CASSLARVGRDGYTF. The CDR3 DNA follows: TGTGCCAGCAGCTTAGCGCGAGTTGGGCGTGATGGCTACACCTTC. The J gene is TRBJ1-2, the V gene TRBV7-8; D is unresolved. CDR3 length: 15 residues. V was cut by 0 bases and J by 6 bases, with 14 bases left in between. CDR1 SGHVS and CDR2 FQNEAQ come from the germline V gene.

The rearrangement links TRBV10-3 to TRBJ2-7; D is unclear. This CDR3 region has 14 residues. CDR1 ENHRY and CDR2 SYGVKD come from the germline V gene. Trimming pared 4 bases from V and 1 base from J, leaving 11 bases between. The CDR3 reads CAISGWAESYEQYF. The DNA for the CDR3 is TGTGCCATCAGTGGGTGGGCCGAATCCTACGAGCAGTACTTC.

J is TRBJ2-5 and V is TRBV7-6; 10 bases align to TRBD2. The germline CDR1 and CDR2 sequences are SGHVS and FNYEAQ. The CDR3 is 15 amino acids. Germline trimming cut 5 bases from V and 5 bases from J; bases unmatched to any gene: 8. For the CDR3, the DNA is TGTGCCAGCAGCGCCAGCGGGGGGGCGTTGGAGACCCAGTACTTC. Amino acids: CASSASGGALETQYF.

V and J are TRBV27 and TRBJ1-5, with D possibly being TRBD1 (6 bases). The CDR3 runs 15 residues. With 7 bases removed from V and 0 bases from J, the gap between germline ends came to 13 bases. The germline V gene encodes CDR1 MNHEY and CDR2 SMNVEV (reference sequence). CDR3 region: CASKLQGLSNQPQHF. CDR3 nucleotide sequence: TGTGCCAGCAAGCTCCAGGGGCTTAGCAATCAGCCCCAGCATTTT.